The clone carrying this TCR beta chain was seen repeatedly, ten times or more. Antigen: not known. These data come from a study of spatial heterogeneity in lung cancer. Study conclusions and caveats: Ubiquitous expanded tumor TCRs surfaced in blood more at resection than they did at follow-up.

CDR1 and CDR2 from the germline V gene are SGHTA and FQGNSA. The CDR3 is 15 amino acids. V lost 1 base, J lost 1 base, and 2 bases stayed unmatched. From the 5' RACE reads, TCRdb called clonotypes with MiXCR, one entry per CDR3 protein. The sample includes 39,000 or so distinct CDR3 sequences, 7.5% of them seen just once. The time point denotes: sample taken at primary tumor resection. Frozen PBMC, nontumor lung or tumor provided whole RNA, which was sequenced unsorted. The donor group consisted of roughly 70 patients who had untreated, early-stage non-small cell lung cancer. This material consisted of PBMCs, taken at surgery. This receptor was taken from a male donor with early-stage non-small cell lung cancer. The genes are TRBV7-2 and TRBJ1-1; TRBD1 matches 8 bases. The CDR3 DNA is TGTGCCAGCAGCTTAGTGGGGACAGGGAACACTGAAGCTTTCTTT. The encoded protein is CASSLVGTGNTEAFF.